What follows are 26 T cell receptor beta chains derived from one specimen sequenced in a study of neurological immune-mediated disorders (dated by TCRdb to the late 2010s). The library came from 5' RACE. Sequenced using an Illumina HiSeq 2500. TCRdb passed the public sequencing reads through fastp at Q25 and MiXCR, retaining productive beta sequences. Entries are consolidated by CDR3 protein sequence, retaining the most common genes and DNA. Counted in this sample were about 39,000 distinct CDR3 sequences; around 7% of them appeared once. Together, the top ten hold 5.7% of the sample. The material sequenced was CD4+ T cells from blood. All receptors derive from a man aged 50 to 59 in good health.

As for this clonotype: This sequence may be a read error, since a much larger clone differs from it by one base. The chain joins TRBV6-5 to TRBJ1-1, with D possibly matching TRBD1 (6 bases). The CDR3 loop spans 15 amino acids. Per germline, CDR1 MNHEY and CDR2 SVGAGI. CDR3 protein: CVSSYERARGEKTFF. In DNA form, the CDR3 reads TGTGTCAGCAGTTACGAGCGTGCCAGGGGTGAAAAAACTTTCTTT.

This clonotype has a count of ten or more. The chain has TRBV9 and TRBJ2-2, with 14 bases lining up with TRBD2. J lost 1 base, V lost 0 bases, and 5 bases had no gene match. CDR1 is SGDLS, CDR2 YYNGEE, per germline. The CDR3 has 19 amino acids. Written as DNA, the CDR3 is TGTGCCAGCAGCGTAGGACTCGGGACTAGCGGGAGGAACACCGGGGAGCTGTTTTTT. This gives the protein CASSVGLGTSGRNTGELFF.

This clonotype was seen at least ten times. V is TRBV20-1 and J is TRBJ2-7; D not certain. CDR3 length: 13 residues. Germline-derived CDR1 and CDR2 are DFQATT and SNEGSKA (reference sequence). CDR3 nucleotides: TGCAGCCCGTCCGTAACGGGTACCTACGAGCAGTACTTC. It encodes CSPSVTGTYEQYF.

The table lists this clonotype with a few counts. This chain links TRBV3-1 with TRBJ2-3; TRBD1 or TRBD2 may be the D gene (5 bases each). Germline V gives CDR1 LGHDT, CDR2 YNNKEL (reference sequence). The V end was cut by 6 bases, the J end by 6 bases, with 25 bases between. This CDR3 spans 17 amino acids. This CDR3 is CASSVLGTPEMSDTQYF. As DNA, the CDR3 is TGTGCCAGCAGTGTTTTAGGGACCCCGGAGATGTCGGATACGCAGTATTTT.

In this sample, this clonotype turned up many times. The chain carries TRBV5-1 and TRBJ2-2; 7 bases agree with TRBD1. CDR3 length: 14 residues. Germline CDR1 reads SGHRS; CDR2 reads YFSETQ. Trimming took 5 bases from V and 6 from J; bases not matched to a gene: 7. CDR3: CASRRSGGPGELFF. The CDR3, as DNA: TGCGCCAGCAGGCGGTCAGGGGGACCCGGGGAGCTGTTTTTT.

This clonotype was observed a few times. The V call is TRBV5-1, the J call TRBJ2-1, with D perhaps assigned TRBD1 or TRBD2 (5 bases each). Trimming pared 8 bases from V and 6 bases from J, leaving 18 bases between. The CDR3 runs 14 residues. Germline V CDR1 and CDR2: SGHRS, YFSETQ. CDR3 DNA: TGCGCCAGTAACCGGGACCCCCCTGGCAATGAGCAGTTCTTC. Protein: CASNRDPPGNEQFF.

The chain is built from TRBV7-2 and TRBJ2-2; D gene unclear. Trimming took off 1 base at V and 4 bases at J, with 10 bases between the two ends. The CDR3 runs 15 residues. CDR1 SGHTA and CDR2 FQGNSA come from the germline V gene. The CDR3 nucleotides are TGTGCCAGCAGCTTAGGTGGCGTCTTCACCGGGGAGCTGTTTTTT. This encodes CASSLGGVFTGELFF.

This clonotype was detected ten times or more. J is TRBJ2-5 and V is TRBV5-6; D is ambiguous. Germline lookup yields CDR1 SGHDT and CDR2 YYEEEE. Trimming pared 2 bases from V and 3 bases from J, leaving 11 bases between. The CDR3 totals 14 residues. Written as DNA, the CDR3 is TGTGCCAGCAGCTTCTACCTACTTGAAGAGACCCAGTACTTC. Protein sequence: CASSFYLLEETQYF. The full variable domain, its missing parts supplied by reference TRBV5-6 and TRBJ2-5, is DAGVTQSPTHLIKTRGQQVTLRCSPKSGHDTVSWYQQALGQGPQFIFQYYEEEERQRGNFPDRFSGHQFPNYSSELNVNALLLGDSALYLCASSFYLLEETQYFGPGTRLLVL.

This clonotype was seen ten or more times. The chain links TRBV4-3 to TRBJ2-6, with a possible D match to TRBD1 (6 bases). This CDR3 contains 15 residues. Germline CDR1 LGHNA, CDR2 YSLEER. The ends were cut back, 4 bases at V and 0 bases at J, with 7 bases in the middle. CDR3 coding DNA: TGCGCCAGCAGCCCAGGGGTCTCTGGGGCCAACGTCCTGACTTTC. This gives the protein CASSPGVSGANVLTF.

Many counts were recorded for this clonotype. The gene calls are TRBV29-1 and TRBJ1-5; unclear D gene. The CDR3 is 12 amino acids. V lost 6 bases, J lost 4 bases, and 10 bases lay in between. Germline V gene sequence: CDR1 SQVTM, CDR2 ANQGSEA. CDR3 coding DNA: TGCAGCGTGATGGACTCGAATCAGCCCCAGCATTTT. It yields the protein CSVMDSNQPQHF.

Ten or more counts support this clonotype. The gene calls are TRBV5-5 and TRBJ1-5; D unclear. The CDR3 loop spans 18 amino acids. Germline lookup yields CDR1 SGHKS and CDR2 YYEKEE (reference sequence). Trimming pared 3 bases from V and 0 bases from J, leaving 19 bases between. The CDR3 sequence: CASSSELRAGNSNQPQHF. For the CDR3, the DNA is TGTGCCAGCAGCTCTGAATTGCGGGCAGGTAATAGCAATCAGCCCCAGCATTTT.

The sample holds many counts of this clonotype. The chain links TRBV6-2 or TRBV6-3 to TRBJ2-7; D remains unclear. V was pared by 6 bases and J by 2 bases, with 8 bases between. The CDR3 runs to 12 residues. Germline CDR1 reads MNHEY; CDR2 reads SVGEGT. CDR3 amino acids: CASSPQTYEQYF. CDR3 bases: TGTGCCAGCAGCCCACAGACCTACGAGCAGTACTTC.

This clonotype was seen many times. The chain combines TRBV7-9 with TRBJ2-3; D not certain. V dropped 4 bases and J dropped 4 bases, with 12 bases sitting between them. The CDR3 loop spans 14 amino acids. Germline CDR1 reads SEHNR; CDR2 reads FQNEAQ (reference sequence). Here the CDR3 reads CASSYSPPADTQYF. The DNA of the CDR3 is TGTGCCAGCAGCTACAGCCCGCCTGCAGATACGCAGTATTTT.

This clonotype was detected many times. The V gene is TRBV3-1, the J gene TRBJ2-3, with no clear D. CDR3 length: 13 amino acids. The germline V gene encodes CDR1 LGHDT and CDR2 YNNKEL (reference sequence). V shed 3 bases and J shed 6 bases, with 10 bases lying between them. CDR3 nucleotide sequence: TGTGCCAGCAGCCAGACAATTAAGGATACGCAGTATTTT. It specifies CASSQTIKDTQYF.

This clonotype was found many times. CDR3 DNA: TGCAGTGCTAGGATTCTAGGAGCTACAGATACGCAGTATTTT. This encodes CSARILGATDTQYF. The chain joins TRBV20-1 to TRBJ2-3; D uncertain. In germline, CDR1 is DFQATT, CDR2 SNEGSKA (reference sequence). V lost 3 bases and J lost 3, with 13 bases in between. CDR3 length: 14 residues.

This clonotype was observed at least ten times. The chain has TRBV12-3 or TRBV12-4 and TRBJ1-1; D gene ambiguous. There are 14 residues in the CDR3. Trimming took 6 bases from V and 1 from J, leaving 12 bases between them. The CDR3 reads CASRKTGRNTEAFF. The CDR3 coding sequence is TGTGCCAGCAGAAAAACTGGACGGAACACTGAAGCTTTCTTT.

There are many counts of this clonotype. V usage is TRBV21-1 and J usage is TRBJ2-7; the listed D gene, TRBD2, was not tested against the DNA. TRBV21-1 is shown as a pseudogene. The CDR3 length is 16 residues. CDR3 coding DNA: TGTGCCAGCAGCAAAGTACTACGGCCCAGTGGCTACGAGCAGTACTTC. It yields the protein CASSKVLRPSGYEQYF.

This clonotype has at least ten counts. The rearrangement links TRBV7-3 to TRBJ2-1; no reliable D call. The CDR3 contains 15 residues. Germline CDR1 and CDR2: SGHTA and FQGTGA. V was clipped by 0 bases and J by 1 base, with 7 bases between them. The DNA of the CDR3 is TGTGCCAGCAGCTTAACCGCCCAATCCTACAATGAGCAGTTCTTC. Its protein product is CASSLTAQSYNEQFF.

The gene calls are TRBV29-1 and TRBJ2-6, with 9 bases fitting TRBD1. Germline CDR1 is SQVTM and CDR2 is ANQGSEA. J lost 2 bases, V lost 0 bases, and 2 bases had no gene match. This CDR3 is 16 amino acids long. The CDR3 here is CSVEDGTGPGANVLTF. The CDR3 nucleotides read TGCAGCGTTGAAGATGGGACAGGGCCTGGGGCCAACGTCCTGACTTTC. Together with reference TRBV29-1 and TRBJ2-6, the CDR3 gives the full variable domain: SAVISQKPSRDICQRGTSLTIQCQVDSQVTMMFWYRQQPGQSLTLIATANQGSEATYESGFVIDKFPISRPNLTFSTLTVSNMSPEDSSIYLCSVEDGTGPGANVLTFGAGSRLTVL.

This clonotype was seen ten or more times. CDR3 DNA: TGTGCCAGCAGCCCTGGAGGCCGCTGGGGACAAAAGTATGGCTACACCTTC. It codes for CASSPGGRWGQKYGYTF. This chain uses TRBV5-6 with TRBJ1-2, with D maybe TRBD1 (6 bases). Trimming stripped 4 bases from V and 5 bases from J, with 24 bases between. The CDR3 runs 17 residues. The germline V gene encodes CDR1 SGHDT and CDR2 YYEEEE.

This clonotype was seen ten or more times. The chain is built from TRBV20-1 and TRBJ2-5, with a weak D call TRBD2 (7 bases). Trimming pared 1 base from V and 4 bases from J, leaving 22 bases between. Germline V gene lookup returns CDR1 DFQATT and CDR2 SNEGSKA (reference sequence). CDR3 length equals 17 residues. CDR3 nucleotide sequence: TGCAGTGCTAGAGGAGTCGGGGGCGGGAGCCTCAGAGAGACCCAGTACTTC. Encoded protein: CSARGVGGGSLRETQYF.

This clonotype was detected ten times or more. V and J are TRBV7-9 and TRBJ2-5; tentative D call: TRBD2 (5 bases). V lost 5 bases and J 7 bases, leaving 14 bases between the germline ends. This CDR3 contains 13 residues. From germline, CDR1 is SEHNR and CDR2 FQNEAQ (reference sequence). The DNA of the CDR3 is TGTGCCAGCAGCCCTGGGAGCCCAGGGACCCAGTACTTC. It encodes CASSPGSPGTQYF. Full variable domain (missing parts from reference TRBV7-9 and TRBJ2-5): DTGVSQNPRHKITKRGQNVTFRCDPISEHNRLYWYRQTLGQGPEFLTYFQNEAQLEKSRLLSDRFSAERPKGSFSTLEIQRTEQGDSAMYLCASSPGSPGTQYFGPGTRLLVL.

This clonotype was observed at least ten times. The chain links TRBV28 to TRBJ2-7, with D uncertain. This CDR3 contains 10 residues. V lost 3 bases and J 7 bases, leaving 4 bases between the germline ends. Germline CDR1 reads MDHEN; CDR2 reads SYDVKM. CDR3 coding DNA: TGTGCCAGCAGTTTCCGGGAGCAGTACTTC. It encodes CASSFREQYF.

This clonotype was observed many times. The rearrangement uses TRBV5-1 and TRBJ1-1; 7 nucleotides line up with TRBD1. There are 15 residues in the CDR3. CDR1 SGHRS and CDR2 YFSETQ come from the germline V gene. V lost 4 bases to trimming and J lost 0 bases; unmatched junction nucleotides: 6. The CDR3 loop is CASSNNRGLNTEAFF. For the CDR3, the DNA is TGCGCCAGCAGCAATAACAGGGGTTTGAACACTGAAGCTTTCTTT.

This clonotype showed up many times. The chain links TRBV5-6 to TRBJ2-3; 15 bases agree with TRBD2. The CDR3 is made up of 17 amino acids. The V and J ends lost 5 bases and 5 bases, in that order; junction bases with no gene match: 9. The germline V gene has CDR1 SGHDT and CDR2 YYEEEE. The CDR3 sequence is CASRPAGGLAGGDTQYF. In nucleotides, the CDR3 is TGTGCCAGCAGGCCTGCTGGGGGACTAGCGGGAGGAGATACGCAGTATTTT.

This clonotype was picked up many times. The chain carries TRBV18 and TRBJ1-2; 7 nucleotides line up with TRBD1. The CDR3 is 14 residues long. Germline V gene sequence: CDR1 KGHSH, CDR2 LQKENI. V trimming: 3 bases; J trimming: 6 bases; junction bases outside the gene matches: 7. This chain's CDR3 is CASSPDRERDGYTF. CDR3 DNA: TGTGCCAGCTCACCTGACAGGGAAAGGGATGGCTACACCTTC.